The rows below give T cell receptor beta chains drawn from one sample of a study of beta chain features in type 1 diabetes. TCRdb's table, derived via immunoSEQ multiplex PCR, lists solely in-frame clones and lacks some. The sample holds some 190,000 clones, less than 9.5% seen once. Sequencing was done on a sample of central memory CD4+ T cells from blood. The receptors come from a middle-aged woman with type 1 diabetes. Both conserved end residues are part of each CDR3. Each record gives: V gene, D gene, J gene, CDR3 length, clone size, CDR3 protein, CDR3 DNA. A D gene is named only where the DNA matches it firmly. Clone size is given for some rows only: seen once, a few or many times, or a class if the clone is expanded.

TRBV18,NA,TRBJ2-6,16,few,CASSPVGVRGANVLTF,TGTGCCAGCTCACCCGTAGGGGTAAGAGGGGCCAACGTCCTGACTTTC
TRBV6-5,NA,TRBJ1-2,14,few,CASRPGKGSHGYTF,TGTGCCAGCAGACCAGGGAAGGGTTCTCATGGCTACACCTTC
TRBV11-2,NA,TRBJ1-1,14,few,CASSFAPMNTEAFF,TGTGCCAGCAGCTTCGCACCTATGAACACTGAAGCTTTCTTT
TRBV28,TRBD1,TRBJ2-3,13,many,CASTRTGTDTQYF,TGTGCCAGCACCCGGACAGGGACCGATACGCAGTATTTT
TRBV19,TRBD1,TRBJ1-5,17,NA,CASSLTSDRNSNQPQHF,TGTGCCAGTAGCCTGACCTCGGACAGGAATAGCAATCAGCCCCAGCATTTT
TRBV7-9,TRBD2,TRBJ2-1,16,few,CASSPSAGAEGNEQFF,TGTGCCAGCAGCCCCTCAGCGGGGGCGGAGGGCAATGAGCAGTTCTTC
TRBV4-3,TRBD2,TRBJ2-5,16,NA,CASSQASGGRGETQYF,TGCGCCAGCAGCCAAGCCTCGGGGGGGCGGGGAGAGACCCAGTACTTC
TRBV5-1,NA,TRBJ1-1,16,few,CASSPAAGEGTTEAFF,TGCGCCAGCAGCCCGGCAGCGGGAGAGGGGACTACTGAAGCTTTCTTT
TRBV9,NA,TRBJ1-2,15,NA,CASSAGHIASYGYTF,TGTGCCAGCAGCGCGGGACATATAGCCAGCTATGGCTACACCTTC
TRBV7-9,NA,TRBJ1-2,11,NA,CASSLSGGYTF,TGTGCCAGCAGCTTATCCGGTGGCTACACCTTC
TRBV29-1,NA,TRBJ2-1,15,NA,CSVGGILYSYNEQFF,TGCAGCGTTGGGGGCATACTATACTCCTACAATGAGCAGTTCTTC
TRBV28,TRBD1,TRBJ1-1,15,NA,CASSLGTGGRPEAFF,TGTGCCAGCAGTTTGGGGACAGGGGGCCGACCTGAAGCTTTCTTT
TRBV7-9,NA,TRBJ2-2,16,NA,CASILEEGSVTGELFF,TGTGCCAGCATCCTGGAGGAGGGATCTGTAACCGGGGAGCTGTTTTTT
TRBV29-1,NA,TRBJ2-7,14,NA,CSVWSRNPPYEQYF,TGCAGCGTTTGGTCGAGGAACCCTCCCTACGAGCAGTACTTC
TRBV6-5,NA,TRBJ1-5,15,NA,CASSYSSALGQPQHF,TGTGCCAGCAGTTACTCGTCGGCACTAGGGCAGCCCCAGCATTTT
TRBV4-2,TRBD1,TRBJ2-4,15,NA,CASSQDDRERTIQYF,TGTGCCAGCAGCCAAGATGACAGGGAGAGGACCATTCAGTACTTC
TRBV2,NA,TRBJ1-1,15,NA,CASSADGGGNTEAFF,TGTGCCAGCAGTGCCGATGGGGGGGGTAACACTGAAGCTTTCTTT
TRBV29-1,TRBD2,TRBJ2-7,13,few,CSVRALAGDEQYF,TGCAGCGTTCGAGCACTAGCGGGAGACGAGCAGTACTTC
TRBV29-1,TRBD2,TRBJ2-1,18,few,CSVEWLAGANPPYNEQFF,TGCAGCGTTGAGTGGCTAGCGGGAGCAAATCCCCCCTACAATGAGCAGTTCTTC
TRBV5-4,NA,TRBJ1-4,13,NA,CASSWDTGEKLFF,TGTGCCAGCAGTTGGGACACGGGCGAAAAACTGTTTTTT
TRBV28,NA,TRBJ1-2,14,few,CASSLQANSYGYTF,TGTGCCAGCAGTTTACAGGCCAACTCCTATGGCTACACCTTC
TRBV29-1,NA,TRBJ1-2,11,many,CSVGEVYGYTF,TGCAGCGTTGGGGAGGTCTATGGCTACACCTTC
TRBV7-2,TRBD1,TRBJ1-1,14,few,CASSRRDRGTEAFF,TGCGCCAGCAGCCGACGGGACAGGGGGACTGAAGCTTTCTTT
TRBV28,TRBD1,TRBJ1-2,14,NA,CASSGQNVNYGYTF,TGTGCCAGCTCGGGACAGAACGTAAACTATGGCTACACCTTC
TRBV27,TRBD2,TRBJ2-7,14,few,CASSLLAGQDEQYF,TGTGCCAGCAGTTTACTAGCGGGGCAGGACGAGCAGTACTTC
TRBV5-4,NA,TRBJ1-3,15,few,CASSLRGSSGNTIYF,TGTGCCAGCAGCTTAAGGGGAAGCTCTGGAAACACCATATATTTT
TRBV7-2,TRBD1,TRBJ2-7,12,NA,CASRRTGNEQYF,TGTGCCAGCAGACGGACAGGGAACGAGCAGTACTTC
TRBV7-9,TRBD1,TRBJ2-7,15,NA,CASSLQDRGAYEQYF,TGTGCCAGCAGCTTACAAGACAGGGGTGCCTACGAGCAGTACTTC
TRBV9,NA,TRBJ2-1,16,NA,CASSVEEENSYNEQFF,TGTGCCAGCAGCGTAGAAGAAGAGAACTCCTACAATGAGCAGTTCTTC
TRBV29-1,NA,TRBJ2-2,12,few,CSVSGTTGELFF,TGCAGCGTTAGCGGAACCACCGGGGAGCTGTTTTTT
TRBV7-9,NA,TRBJ2-5,16,NA,CASSLAGGRGQETQYF,TGTGCCAGCAGCTTAGCAGGCGGGCGGGGACAAGAGACCCAGTACTTC
TRBV4-1,TRBD2,TRBJ2-1,15,NA,CASSRTGLAPNEQFF,TGCGCCAGCAGCCGAACGGGACTAGCCCCCAATGAGCAGTTCTTC
TRBV9,NA,TRBJ1-1,14,NA,CASRRGGANTEAFF,TGTGCCAGCAGGCGGGGGGGAGCGAACACTGAAGCTTTCTTT
TRBV30,NA,TRBJ2-5,11,NA,CAWTRQETQYF,TGTGCCTGGACACGGCAAGAGACCCAGTACTTC
TRBV4-3,TRBD2,TRBJ2-7,15,NA,CASSPSGLAAYEQYF,TGCGCCAGCAGCCCATCAGGACTAGCAGCCTACGAGCAGTACTTC
TRBV6-5,NA,TRBJ2-3,12,few,CASSPNTDTQYF,TGTGCCAGCAGTCCAAACACGGATACGCAGTATTTT
TRBV25-1,NA,TRBJ1-1,11,few,CASSRNTEAFF,TGTGCCAGCAGCAGGAACACTGAAGCTTTCTTT
TRBV7-4,NA,TRBJ2-3,15,NA,CASSLSRVSTDTQYF,TGTGCCAGCAGCTTGAGCCGGGTGAGTACAGATACGCAGTATTTT
TRBV5-6,TRBD2,TRBJ2-3,14,NA,CASKGAGKGDTQYF,TGTGCCAGCAAAGGAGCGGGGAAAGGGGATACGCAGTATTTT
TRBV7-2,NA,TRBJ1-2,14,NA,CASSLQGINYGYTF,TGTGCCAGCAGCTTGCAGGGAATTAACTATGGCTACACCTTC
TRBV29-1,NA,TRBJ2-3,13,many,CSVGVVVSDTQYF,TGCAGCGTTGGAGTGGTAGTGTCAGATACGCAGTATTTT
TRBV5-1,TRBD1,TRBJ1-4,16,many,CASSSLGDRPNEKLFF,TGCGCCAGCAGCTCCCTGGGGGACAGGCCTAATGAAAAACTGTTTTTT
TRBV7-2,NA,TRBJ2-5,13,few,CASSDRLQETQYF,TGTGCCAGCAGTGACAGGCTACAAGAGACCCAGTACTTC
TRBV4-3,NA,TRBJ1-4,16,few,CASSLQPTAPNEKLFF,TGCGCCAGCAGCCTACAACCGACAGCTCCTAATGAAAAACTGTTTTTT
TRBV9,NA,TRBJ1-1,16,NA,CASSVAERPVQSEAFF,TGTGCCAGCAGCGTAGCTGAACGCCCCGTACAGTCTGAAGCTTTCTTT
TRBV27,TRBD1,TRBJ1-1,15,NA,CASSRGTAFDTEAFF,TGTGCCAGCAGCCGAGGGACAGCCTTTGACACTGAAGCTTTCTTT
TRBV18,TRBD2,TRBJ2-2,14,NA,CASSPTSGDGELFF,TGTGCCAGCTCACCAACTAGCGGAGACGGGGAGCTGTTTTTT
TRBV6-5,TRBD1,TRBJ1-5,15,few,CASSLAGGSNQPQHF,TGTGCCAGCAGCCTCGCAGGGGGCAGCAATCAGCCCCAGCATTTT
TRBV7-2,NA,TRBJ2-5,14,NA,CASRWASDRETQYF,TGTGCCAGCAGATGGGCTAGCGACCGGGAGACCCAGTACTTC
TRBV5-8,TRBD2,TRBJ2-1,16,many,CASSTLGGGSYNEQFF,TGTGCCAGCAGCACCCTCGGGGGGGGATCCTACAATGAGCAGTTCTTC
TRBV30,TRBD1,TRBJ2-5,13,few,CAWTPGGEETQYF,TGTGCCTGGACCCCAGGGGGCGAAGAGACCCAGTACTTC
TRBV7-2,NA,TRBJ1-3,15,few,CASSLSRADGNTIYF,TGTGCCAGCAGCTTAAGCAGGGCGGACGGAAACACCATATATTTT
TRBV6-6,NA,TRBJ1-2,15,NA,CASSYPQGDDYGYTF,TGTGCCAGCAGTTACCCTCAGGGTGACGACTATGGCTACACCTTC
TRBV7-9,TRBD2,TRBJ2-3,14,NA,CASSLGLAADTQYF,TGTGCCAGCAGCTTAGGGCTAGCGGCAGATACGCAGTATTTT
TRBV5-1,TRBD1,TRBJ2-1,15,few,CASSLATGAYNEQFF,TGCGCCAGCAGCTTGGCCACAGGGGCGTACAATGAGCAGTTCTTC
TRBV5-1,NA,TRBJ2-5,16,few,CASSLYPQGSEETQYF,TGCGCCAGCAGCTTGTACCCTCAGGGCTCCGAGGAGACCCAGTACTTC
TRBV7-2,NA,TRBJ2-2,15,NA,CASNPGRRGSGELFF,TGTGCCAGCAACCCGGGGAGGCGAGGATCCGGGGAGCTGTTTTTT
TRBV6-5,NA,TRBJ2-7,15,NA,CASTYLRGISYEQYF,TGTGCCAGCACCTACCTGCGAGGTATCTCCTACGAGCAGTACTTC
TRBV18,NA,TRBJ2-1,17,few,CASSPPSLAGRNNEQFF,TGTGCCAGCTCACCACCGAGTCTGGCAGGGAGGAACAATGAGCAGTTCTTC
TRBV4-2,TRBD1,TRBJ1-6,17,NA,CASSQEQSGTGGTPLHF,TGTGCCAGCAGCCAAGAACAGTCCGGGACAGGGGGGACACCCCTCCACTTT